This T cell receptor (beta chain) was retrieved from a study of T-cell memory formation after mild COVID-19. Study-wide context: TCR clusters mostly belonged to single donors.

TCRdb itself ran the 5' RACE reads through MiXCR, one entry per CDR3 protein. The data hold approximately 250,000 distinct CDR3 sequences, with 16% observed a single time. The CDR3 length is 15 residues. V was cut by 3 bases and J by 7 bases, with 19 bases left in between. CDR1 and CDR2 from the germline V gene are SGHTA and FQGNSA. The specimen sequenced was PBMCs or a T cell subset sorted from them (not recorded which). The clonotype comes from a man aged 18 to 35 who had mild COVID-19 (a few samples of this study predate the infection). Cell type and time point are not known. The chain joins TRBV7-2 to TRBJ2-7, with D possibly TRBD2 on 6 matching bases. CDR3 in DNA: TGTGCCAGCAGCTTCTTAAGCGGGCTCCAAGGGGAGCAGTACGTC. The encoded protein is CASSFLSGLQGEQYV.